Each of the 27 T cell receptor beta chains below was sequenced from the same sample in a study of shared clonotypes between healthy human individuals. TCRdb's table, derived via immunoSEQ multiplex PCR, lists solely in-frame clones and lacks some. The repertoire holds approximately 1.5 million clones, with around 98% as singletons. Sequences were obtained from naive CD4+ T cells sorted from blood. Subset: CD45RA+ positively selected. These receptors all stem from a man under 40 in good health.

The CDR3 spells CASRLLEPYNEQFF. DNA for the CDR3: TGTGCAAGTCGCTTACTGGAACCCTACAATGAGCAGTTCTTC. The chain links TRBV12-2 to TRBJ2-1. TRBV12-2 is annotated as a pseudogene. The CDR3 covers 14 residues.

The V call is TRBV19, the J call TRBJ1-5; D is possibly TRBD1 (5 bases). Germline CDR1 and CDR2: LNHDA and SQIVND (reference sequence). There are 13 residues in the CDR3. Trimming left V 1 base short and J 11 bases short, with 12 bases between. For the CDR3, the DNA is TGTGCCAGTAGTATAGGGACACCCGGTGCCCAGCATTTT. This codes for CASSIGTPGAQHF.

The DNA for the CDR3 is TGCGCCAGCAGTGAGTCCGGTCGCGGGAGGGTTACCTACGAGCAGTACTTC. As protein: CASSESGRGRVTYEQYF. The chain recombines TRBV10-2 with TRBJ2-7, with 9 bases identical to TRBD2. Germline V CDR1 and CDR2: WSHSY, SAAADI. CDR3 size: 17 residues. The ends lost 0 bases at V and 2 bases at J; junction bases unmatched: 8.

The rearrangement uses TRBV10-3 and TRBJ2-7; D gene uncertain. Germline V lookup: CDR1 ENHRY, CDR2 SYGVKD. This CDR3 region has 15 residues. V was trimmed by 3 bases and J by 3 bases, leaving 15 bases between them. The DNA for the CDR3 is TGTGCCATCAGTGACGTCCCAGTCCAGGACTACGAGCAGTACTTC. Translating gives CAISDVPVQDYEQYF.

DNA for the CDR3: TGTGCCAGCAGCAGGGGGGGCGCTTCCCGTCAGGGCACTGAAGCTTTCTTT. It yields the protein CASSRGGASRQGTEAFF. The rearrangement uses TRBV5-6 and TRBJ1-1; TRBD1 might be the D (6 bases). V dropped 4 bases and J dropped 4 bases, with 23 bases sitting between them. The CDR3 is 17 amino acids. The germline V gene encodes CDR1 SGHDT and CDR2 YYEEEE.

The rearrangement uses TRBV4-1 and TRBJ1-2; 8 bases line up with TRBD1. The V gene's germline CDR1 is MGHRA and CDR2 YSYEKL. CDR3 length: 14 residues. V trimming: 6 bases; J trimming: 3 bases; junction bases outside the gene matches: 6. CDR3 residues: CASRYMDRDYGYTF. The DNA for the CDR3 is TGCGCCAGCAGGTATATGGACAGGGACTATGGCTACACCTTC.

V usage is TRBV5-5 and J usage is TRBJ2-3, with 9 bases aligning to TRBD2. V lost 4 bases to trimming and J lost 2 bases; unmatched junction nucleotides: 8. The CDR3 loop spans 16 amino acids. Germline CDR1 reads SGHKS; CDR2 reads YYEKEE (reference sequence). The CDR3 DNA sequence: TGTGCCAGCAGCGCACCAGCTAGCGGGGTCACAGATACGCAGTATTTT. Translation: CASSAPASGVTDTQYF.

The chain recombines TRBV2 with TRBJ1-5; 8 nucleotides agree with TRBD1. J gave up 3 bases and V 3 bases, and 4 bases lay outside the gene matches. There are 15 residues in the CDR3. Germline CDR1 SNHLY, CDR2 FYNNEI. CDR3 residues: CASSDNRGNNQPQHF. CDR3 DNA: TGTGCCAGCAGTGATAACAGGGGGAACAATCAGCCCCAGCATTTT.

The V call is TRBV9, the J call TRBJ2-3, with D perhaps TRBD1 (6 bases). The germline CDR1 and CDR2 sequences are SGDLS and YYNGEE. V was cut by 4 bases and J by 2 bases, with 14 bases left in between. This CDR3 has 15 amino acids. The CDR3 nucleotides read TGTGCCAGCAGCAAAGTAGGACAGATCACAGATACGCAGTATTTT. This translates into CASSKVGQITDTQYF.

The chain links TRBV5-1 to TRBJ2-1; 10 bases are a match to TRBD1. The CDR3 is made up of 17 amino acids. CDR1 and CDR2 (germline): SGHRS, YFSETQ. Losses at the gene ends were 3 bases for V and 5 bases for J; bases not matched to a gene: 11. DNA for the CDR3: TGCGCCAGCAGCTCACAACCGGGACAGGGGATAAACAATGAGCAGTTCTTC. Translation: CASSSQPGQGINNEQFF.

V is TRBV28 and J is TRBJ2-1; 9 nucleotides match TRBD2. V shed 4 bases and J 0 bases; nucleotides not matched to a gene: 4. Germline V gene lookup returns CDR1 MDHEN and CDR2 SYDVKM. The CDR3 spans 16 residues. The CDR3 spells CASSWGSGSSYNEQFF. The DNA of the CDR3 is TGTGCCAGCAGTTGGGGTAGCGGGAGCTCCTACAATGAGCAGTTCTTC.

V usage is TRBV7-6 and J usage is TRBJ1-1, with a tentative D call TRBD1 (6 bases). Germline assignment: CDR1 SGHVS and CDR2 FNYEAQ. CDR3 length: 15 amino acids. The V gene lost 5 bases and the J gene lost 6 bases, with 19 bases spanning the gap. CDR3 loop: CASSLSFGGAPEAFF. The CDR3 DNA is TGTGCCAGCAGCCTCTCCTTCGGGGGGGCCCCTGAAGCTTTCTTT. The full variable domain, with the rest looked up from reference TRBV7-6 and TRBJ1-1, is GAGVSQSPRYKVTKRGQDVALRCDPISGHVSLYWYRQALGQGPEFLTYFNYEAQQDKSGLPNDRFSAERPEGSISTLTIQRTEQRDSAMYRCASSLSFGGAPEAFFGQGTRLTVV.

This sequence joins TRBV19 and TRBJ2-1; D unclear. V dropped 4 bases and J dropped 2 bases, with 6 bases sitting between them. Germline V gene sequence: CDR1 LNHDA, CDR2 SQIVND (reference sequence). CDR3 size: 13 residues. The CDR3 reads CASSSGTYNEQFF. The CDR3 nucleotides read TGTGCCAGTAGTAGCGGTACCTACAATGAGCAGTTCTTC.

The V call is TRBV18, the J call TRBJ1-1; D remains unclear. Germline V gene lookup returns CDR1 KGHSH and CDR2 LQKENI. V gave up 1 base and J gave up 1 base, with 10 bases separating them. The CDR3 has 15 residues. CDR3 amino acids: CASSPRAAANTEAFF. For the CDR3, the DNA is TGTGCCAGCTCACCACGCGCTGCAGCGAACACTGAAGCTTTCTTT.

This chain connects TRBV5-1 to TRBJ2-7; 7 bases are a match to TRBD1. Germline V CDR1 and CDR2: SGHRS, YFSETQ. The CDR3 totals 14 residues. The V and J ends lost 4 bases and 6 bases, in that order; junction bases with no gene match: 10. The chain's CDR3 is CASSPNTGVVEQYF. Written as DNA, the CDR3 is TGCGCCAGCAGCCCTAATACAGGGGTGGTCGAGCAGTACTTC.

The rearrangement links TRBV27 to TRBJ1-2, with D unclear. CDR3 size: 12 residues. Trimming took off 6 bases at V and 7 bases at J, with 12 bases between the two ends. In germline, CDR1 is MNHEY, CDR2 SMNVEV (reference sequence). The DNA for the CDR3 is TGTGCCAGCAGGTTGGGATTAGGTGGCTACACCTTC. It encodes CASRLGLGGYTF.

The chain is built from TRBV28 and TRBJ2-7; D is perhaps TRBD1 or TRBD2 (5 bases each). Germline loops: CDR1 MDHEN, CDR2 SYDVKM. The CDR3 is 16 residues long. V was trimmed by 8 bases and J by 4 bases, leaving 24 bases between them. The CDR3 spells CASGTRKLGALYEQYF. The CDR3 DNA reads as TGTGCCAGCGGTACCCGGAAACTAGGGGCTTTGTACGAGCAGTACTTC.

V usage is TRBV9 and J usage is TRBJ2-7; the match to TRBD2 covers 7 bases. The CDR3 contains 14 residues. The V gene's germline CDR1 is SGDLS and CDR2 YYNGEE. J gave up 0 bases and V 3 bases, and 3 bases lay outside the gene matches. The CDR3 DNA reads as TGTGCCAGCAGCGGTAGCGGGCCCTCCTACGAGCAGTACTTC. Protein sequence: CASSGSGPSYEQYF.

This chain uses TRBV29-1 with TRBJ1-3; D unresolved. CDR1 is SQVTM and CDR2 is ANQGSEA in the germline V gene. CDR3 size: 12 residues. The germline V and J ends were trimmed by 7 bases and 0 bases, with 7 bases remaining between them. The CDR3 protein is CSARLSGNTIYF. CDR3 sequence (DNA): TGCAGCGCCCGGCTCTCTGGAAACACCATATATTTT. The whole variable domain, remainder taken from reference TRBV29-1 and TRBJ1-3, is SAVISQKPSRDICQRGTSLTIQCQVDSQVTMMFWYRQQPGQSLTLIATANQGSEATYESGFVIDKFPISRPNLTFSTLTVSNMSPEDSSIYLCSARLSGNTIYFGEGSWLTVV.

The genes are TRBV7-8 and TRBJ2-5; no reliable D call. The length of the CDR3 is 11 residues. V lost 5 bases to trimming and J lost 4 bases, with 5 bases between them. The germline V gene has CDR1 SGHVS and CDR2 FQNEAQ. CDR3: CASSILETQYF. DNA for the CDR3: TGTGCCAGCAGCATCCTAGAGACCCAGTACTTC.

As concerns this clone: This CDR3 is also generated by other DNA sequences in the sample. The chain employs TRBV18 and TRBJ1-3; D remains unclear. The length of the CDR3 is 13 residues. The V and J ends lost 4 bases and 1 base respectively, with 5 bases between them. Germline V lookup: CDR1 KGHSH, CDR2 LQKENI. CDR3 DNA sequence: TGTGCCAGCTCACAAGGGTCTGGAAACACCATATATTTT. It codes for CASSQGSGNTIYF.

In its sample, this clone was seen once. V and J are TRBV28 and TRBJ1-2; D gene uncertain. The CDR3 sequence is 12 residues long. The germline gives CDR1 MDHEN, CDR2 SYDVKM. V was cut by 4 bases and J by 4 bases, with 7 bases left in between. The CDR3 DNA reads TGTGCCAGCAGTTCCGGGCTCTATGGCTACACCTTC. Its protein is CASSSGLYGYTF.

The J gene is TRBJ1-1, the V gene TRBV10-2, with 7 bases matching TRBD1. Trimming cost V 4 bases and J 0 bases; bases outside gene matches: 11. This CDR3 contains 17 residues. Looked up from germline, CDR1 is WSHSY and CDR2 is SAAADI. The CDR3 nucleotides read TGCGCCAGCAGTGGGCCCCCAGGGGGAGGGTTGAACACTGAAGCTTTCTTT. It specifies CASSGPPGGGLNTEAFF.

This chain links TRBV5-1 with TRBJ2-3; D is undetermined. The CDR3 spans 13 residues. Between the trimmed V and J ends, which lost 1 base and 3 bases, there was a span of 6 bases. Germline V gives CDR1 SGHRS, CDR2 YFSETQ. The CDR3, as DNA: TGCGCCAGCAGCTTGTCACAGACAGATACGCAGTATTTT. Translation: CASSLSQTDTQYF.

This rearrangement joins TRBV5-4 to TRBJ1-2; D gene unclear. This CDR3 has 15 amino acids. The V end was cut by 4 bases, the J end by 1 base, with 14 bases between. The germline CDR1 and CDR2 sequences are SGHNT and YYREEE (reference sequence). CDR3 bases: TGTGCCAGCAGCCCACCGTCGGAGGATAACTATGGCTACACCTTC. Translation gives CASSPPSEDNYGYTF.

The rearrangement links TRBV28 to TRBJ2-1, with TRBD2 as a possible D gene (6 bases). In germline, CDR1 is MDHEN, CDR2 SYDVKM. The V gene lost 8 bases and the J gene lost 10 bases, with 21 bases spanning the gap. The CDR3 covers 14 residues. For the CDR3, the DNA is TGTGCCAGCCAATTCTCAAGAGGAGGGTACGAGCAGTTCTTC. Protein product: CASQFSRGGYEQFF.

Only one count was recorded for this clone. The chain couples TRBV28 to TRBJ2-3, with D unclear. V was cut by 4 bases and J by 2 bases, with 16 bases left in between. This CDR3 has 16 amino acids. Per the germline V gene, CDR1 is MDHEN and CDR2 is SYDVKM. In nucleotides, the CDR3 is TGTGCCAGCAGTTATTGGGATGGTCAACCCACAGATACGCAGTATTTT. Translation: CASSYWDGQPTDTQYF.